This T cell receptor beta chain was documented in a study of CD8+ T cells in alopecia areata. The wider study: Spontaneously alopecic C3H/HeJ graft donors, roughly 6-13 months old, gave skin to approximately 6-10-week-old female C3H/HeJ mice.

RNA was extracted and reverse transcribed into cDNA as the sequencing template. Assay used: immunoSEQ multiplex PCR; TCRdb lists only in-frame clones, some missing. The sample holds approximately 110,000 clones, and no clone turns up only once. Points on this clone: Antigen unknown. Gene names and germline match the mouse. The CDR3 end is not reached by the read, which stops 4 residues before it; the germline J gene fills it in. This CDR3 is also generated by other DNA sequences in the sample.

The V gene's germline CDR1 is NSQYPW and CDR2 LRSPGD (reference sequence). The trim removed 0 bases at V and 1 base at J, leaving 3 bases unmatched. This CDR3 is built from 16 residues. Overall study results and limits: Possibly as an HLA-related effect, TCR sharing across patients appeared less clear than in mice. Lesional scalp, especially alopecia totalis/universalis, showed higher clonality than normal scalp.

The TCR originated in a C3H/HeJ mouse with alopecia areata. The mouse line has the MHC haplotype H2-k. The J gene is TRBJ2-1, the V gene TRBV1; 7 bases map to TRBD2. The sequencing sample was made of lesional skin. This CDR3 reads CTCSADPGLNYAEQFF. CDR3 DNA, as far as it was read: TGCACCTGCAGTGCAGATCCGGGACTGAACTATGCT. The full variable domain, with the rest looked up from reference TRBV1 and TRBJ2-1, is VTLLEQNPRWRLVPRGQAVNLRCILKNSQYPWMSWYQQDLQKQLQWLFTLRSPGDKEVKSLPGADYLATRVTDTELRLQVANMSQGRTLYCTCSADPGLNYAEQFFGPGTRLTVL.